This note documents a single T cell receptor (beta chain) sequence. The nonmyeloablative bone marrow transplants came from related graft donors, with transient mixed chimerism. Looked up from germline, CDR1 is KGHSH and CDR2 is LQKENI. The trim removed 3 bases at V and 5 bases at J, leaving 3 bases unmatched. The CDR3 has 13 amino acids. Profiling relied on immunoSEQ multiplex PCR, and the TCRdb table lists in-frame clones only, not all of them. Among about 64,000 clones listed, about 87% were seen once. This specimen belongs to a study of Tregs in tolerant kidney transplant recipients. The V and J genes are TRBV18 and TRBJ1-2, with TRBD1 matching 7 bases. This TCR was recovered from a human patient who received a combined kidney and bone marrow transplant. Some T cells may have come from the graft donor. The sequencing used CD4+ T cells from blood (PBMCs), collected 6 months after the transplant. The CDR3 region has the DNA TGTGCCAGCTCACCTCTGACAGGGTATGGCTACACCTTC. It codes for CASSPLTGYGYTF.